These T cell receptor beta chains were read from a single sample in a study of T cell responses to AZD1222 COVID-19 vaccine. The protocol was immunoSEQ multiplex PCR, while the TCRdb copy is restricted to in-frame clones and leaves out a portion. The sample carries several thousand clones, 80% to 90% recorded once. The sequenced sample was peripheral blood, obtained 28 days after the second AZD1222 dose. The receptors were gathered from an adult who received the AZD1222 COVID-19 vaccine. The CDR3 runs from the conserved cysteine through the conserved F or W. Fields, in order: D gene, J gene, CDR3 length, clone size, V gene, CDR3 protein, CDR3 DNA. The D gene is left open where the match is weak. Size is omitted from some rows. Given values are once, few, many or a class for expanded clones.

>NA|TRBJ2-3|13|few|TRBV7-9
CASSSERGDTQYF
TGTGCCAGCAGCTCAGAGCGAGGGGATACGCAGTATTTT
>TRBD1|TRBJ2-1|16|NA|TRBV11-2
CASSDLDRVSYNEQFF
TGTGCCAGCAGCGATTTGGACAGGGTCTCCTACAATGAGCAGTTCTTC
>TRBD1|TRBJ2-7|13|NA|TRBV7-3
CASSLGGQADQYF
TGTGCCAGCAGCTTAGGCGGACAGGCCGATCAGTACTTC
>TRBD1|TRBJ2-1|14|NA|TRBV15
CATRSGTAYNEQFF
TGTGCCACCAGGTCCGGGACAGCTTACAATGAGCAGTTCTTC
>NA|TRBJ2-5|12|NA|TRBV6-2/TRBV6-3
CASSDTLETQYF
TGTGCCAGCAGTGATACCCTGGAGACCCAGTACTTC
>NA|TRBJ2-7|13|NA|TRBV12-5
CASGFTGPYEQYF
TGTGCTAGTGGTTTTACAGGCCCCTACGAGCAGTACTTC
>NA|TRBJ2-3|13|few|TRBV19
CASSLQGTDTQYF
TGTGCCAGTAGTCTACAGGGCACAGATACGCAGTATTTT
>TRBD1|TRBJ1-3|17|NA|TRBV19
CASSRETGLLSGNTIYF
TGTGCCAGTAGTAGGGAGACAGGGCTACTCTCTGGAAACACCATATATTTT
>NA|TRBJ1-2|18|NA|TRBV3-1/TRBV3-2
CASSQEPYLGQGIGGYTF
TGTGCCAGCAGCCAAGAGCCTTATCTAGGCCAGGGAATTGGAGGCTACACCTTC
>TRBD1|TRBJ1-2|14|NA|TRBV24-1
CATSDTDRGNGYTF
TGTGCCACCAGTGATACGGACAGGGGGAATGGCTACACCTTC
>TRBD1|TRBJ1-2|14|NA|TRBV5-6
CASSSWTGFYGYTF
TGTGCCAGCAGCTCATGGACAGGGTTCTATGGCTACACCTTC
>NA|TRBJ1-5|12|NA|TRBV6-2/TRBV6-3
CASSYWGGPQHF
TGTGCCAGCAGTTACTGGGGAGGGCCCCAGCATTTT
>TRBD1|TRBJ1-2|13|NA|TRBV6-5
CASRRTGSYGYTF
TGTGCCAGCAGACGGACAGGGAGCTATGGCTACACCTTC
>NA|TRBJ2-1|13|NA|TRBV30
CAWSFSSYNEQFF
TGTGCCTGGAGTTTCTCCTCCTACAATGAGCAGTTCTTC
>TRBD1|TRBJ1-2|15|few|TRBV30
CAWSVLGTGRSGYTF
TGTGCCTGGAGTGTACTGGGGACAGGGCGCAGTGGCTACACCTTC
>NA|TRBJ1-1|13|NA|TRBV10-3
CAISYADNTEAFF
TGTGCCATCAGTTACGCGGACAACACTGAAGCTTTCTTT
>TRBD2|TRBJ2-3|16|NA|TRBV10-2
CASSARTSGRVDTQYF
TGCGCCAGCAGTGCTCGGACTAGCGGGAGGGTAGATACGCAGTATTTT
>TRBD2|TRBJ2-1|15|few|TRBV4-3
CASSQGHGRGGEQFF
TGCGCCAGCAGCCAAGGCCACGGGAGGGGTGGTGAGCAGTTCTTC
>NA|TRBJ1-2|15|NA|TRBV19
CASSPVGTGLYGYTF
TGTGCCAGTAGTCCCGTCGGGACGGGGCTCTATGGCTACACCTTC
>NA|TRBJ2-3|14|once|TRBV14
CASSRLGVPDTQYF
TGTGCCAGCAGCCGTCTCGGGGTACCAGATACGCAGTATTTT
>TRBD1|TRBJ1-1|15|few|TRBV7-9
CASSLSERQGPEAFF
TGTGCCAGCAGCTTAAGTGAGAGACAGGGCCCTGAAGCTTTCTTT
>NA|TRBJ1-1|10|NA|TRBV29-1
CSAYHTEAFF
TGCAGCGCCTATCACACTGAAGCTTTCTTT
>TRBD1|TRBJ2-1|13|NA|TRBV6-5
CASSPNPTGRQFF
TGTGCCAGCAGTCCCAATCCGACAGGGCGGCAGTTCTTC
>TRBD2|TRBJ2-5|16|NA|TRBV6-2/TRBV6-3
CASSSLRAGGRETQYF
TGTGCCAGCAGTTCCCTGAGGGCGGGAGGGCGCGAGACCCAGTACTTC
>NA|TRBJ2-5|11|NA|TRBV19
CASSRGETQYF
TGTGCCAGTAGTAGAGGAGAGACCCAGTACTTC
>TRBD1|TRBJ1-1|16|NA|TRBV28
CASITLQGAPNTEAFF
TGTGCCAGCATCACTTTACAGGGGGCCCCGAACACTGAAGCTTTCTTT
>NA|TRBJ1-1|13|once|TRBV29-1
CSVGGPMGAEAFF
TGCAGCGTGGGGGGACCCATGGGAGCTGAAGCTTTCTTT
>TRBD2|TRBJ2-2|17|NA|TRBV7-8
CASSFSPRTGEGGELFF
TGTGCCAGCAGCTTTTCCCCCCGGACCGGGGAGGGCGGGGAGCTGTTTTTT
>NA|TRBJ2-3|17|NA|TRBV3-1/TRBV3-2
CASSGLGPICHRDTQYF
TGTGCCAGCAGCGGTCTAGGTCCCATTTGTCATCGAGATACGCAGTATTTT
>NA|TRBJ1-6|15|few|TRBV7-2
CASSLAFRGRSPLHF
TGTGCCAGCAGCTTAGCCTTCCGGGGGAGATCACCCCTCCACTTT
>TRBD2|TRBJ2-5|14|NA|TRBV13
CASSLAGGSETQYF
TGTGCCAGCAGCCTAGCGGGAGGGTCGGAGACCCAGTACTTC
>NA|TRBJ2-3|13|NA|TRBV5-8
CASSLSITDTQYF
TGTGCCAGCAGCCTCTCCATCACAGATACGCAGTATTTT
>NA|TRBJ1-5|12|NA|TRBV7-6
CASSLDGGPQHF
TGTGCCAGCAGCCTCGACGGGGGGCCCCAGCATTTT
>TRBD1|TRBJ1-5|18|NA|TRBV27
CASSFAPDRGRSNQPQHF
TGTGCCAGCAGTTTCGCACCAGACAGGGGCCGAAGCAATCAGCCCCAGCATTTT
>NA|TRBJ1-5|15|NA|TRBV2
CASSEGGIRNQPQHF
TGTGCCAGCAGTGAAGGGGGGATCCGCAATCAGCCCCAGCATTTT
>TRBD2|TRBJ2-2|15|NA|TRBV7-3
CASSAPSGNTGELFF
TGTGCCAGCAGCGCCCCTAGCGGCAACACCGGGGAGCTGTTTTTT
>NA|TRBJ2-5|13|NA|TRBV5-5
CASSWERVGTQYF
TGTGCCAGCAGCTGGGAGAGGGTTGGGACCCAGTACTTC
>TRBD2|TRBJ2-1|14|NA|TRBV30
CAWSTGLAGGWQFF
TGTGCCTGGAGTACCGGACTAGCGGGAGGATGGCAGTTCTTC
>NA|TRBJ1-6|15|NA|TRBV28
CASRSPTTWDSPLHF
TGTGCCAGCAGGTCCCCCACGACATGGGATTCACCCCTCCACTTT
>NA|TRBJ2-3|15|NA|TRBV19
CASTSGPRRVDTQYF
NA
>TRBD1|TRBJ2-6|17|NA|TRBV5-6
CASSWDRVVPGANVLTF
TGTGCCAGCAGCTGGGACAGGGTCGTCCCTGGGGCCAACGTCCTGACTTTC
>NA|TRBJ2-4|11|NA|TRBV5-8
CATSRRNIQYF
TGTGCCACCTCTAGGCGAAACATTCAGTACTTC
>TRBD2|TRBJ2-1|19|NA|TRBV10-3
CAISDWTSGSDSSYNEQFF
TGTGCCATCAGTGATTGGACTAGCGGGAGTGACAGCTCCTACAATGAGCAGTTCTTC
>TRBD1|TRBJ2-2|17|NA|TRBV5-1
CASSPIPPGQGGGELFF
TGCGCCAGCAGTCCTATACCACCGGGACAGGGAGGCGGGGAGCTGTTTTTT
>NA|TRBJ2-3|14|NA|TRBV6-1
CASKGEGGTDTQYF
TGTGCCAGCAAGGGGGAGGGTGGGACAGATACGCAGTATTTT
>NA|TRBJ1-4|14|NA|TRBV28
CASSTSSMREKLFF
TGTGCCAGCAGTACGAGTAGTATGAGAGAAAAACTGTTTTTT
>NA|TRBJ1-2|13|NA|TRBV12-3/TRBV12-4
CASLGGSYYGYTF
TGTGCCAGCCTTGGGGGTTCTTACTATGGCTACACCTTC
>NA|TRBJ2-3|11|NA|TRBV10-3
CAIGAADTQYF
TGTGCCATCGGTGCTGCAGATACGCAGTATTTT
>NA|TRBJ1-3|13|once|TRBV4-1
CASSQAGTSTIYF
TGCGCCAGCAGCCAAGCGGGGACCTCGACCATATATTTT
>TRBD1|TRBJ1-4|15|NA|TRBV19
CASSIDAGGGRKLFF
TGTGCCAGTAGTATCGATGCGGGAGGGGGCAGAAAACTGTTTTTT
>NA|TRBJ2-7|14|NA|TRBV25-1
CASSESGLLYEQYF
TGTGCCAGCAGTGAGTCGGGACTGCTCTACGAGCAGTACTTC
>NA|TRBJ2-1|15|NA|TRBV5-1
CASSLGQASYNEQFF
TGCGCCAGCAGCTTGGGACAGGCCTCCTACAATGAGCAGTTCTTC
>NA|TRBJ2-3|11|NA|TRBV3-1/TRBV3-2
CASSDTDTQYF
TGTGCCAGCAGTGACACAGATACGCAGTATTTT
>NA|TRBJ2-3|18|NA|TRBV28
CASSPGGGALGGTDTQYF
TGTGCCAGCAGCCCGGGTGGAGGGGCCCTCGGGGGCACAGATACGCAGTATTTT
>TRBD1|TRBJ2-7|15|NA|TRBV7-8
CASSLVETGAYEQYF
TGTGCCAGCAGCTTAGTAGAGACAGGGGCCTACGAGCAGTACTTC
>NA|TRBJ2-1|11|NA|TRBV10-3
CAISAGNEQFF
TGTGCCATCAGTGCCGGCAATGAGCAGTTCTTC
>TRBD2|TRBJ2-5|15|NA|TRBV2
CASSEAGLAVGTQYF
TGTGCCAGCAGTGAAGCGGGACTAGCGGTAGGGACCCAGTACTTC
>TRBD1|TRBJ1-6|15|NA|TRBV5-1
CASSLGGQNNSPLHF
TGCGCCAGCAGCTTGGGGGGACAGAATAATTCACCCCTCCACTTT
>NA|TRBJ1-1|16|NA|TRBV11-3
CASSSTHGPLNTEAFF
TGTGCCAGCAGCTCAACCCATGGACCGCTGAACACTGAAGCTTTCTTT
>NA|TRBJ2-1|15|NA|TRBV11-3
CASSPRDSIYNEQFF
TGTGCCAGCAGCCCGCGGGACAGCATATACAATGAGCAGTTCTTC